The clone carrying this TCR beta chain was seen many times. Its matching antigen is unknown. RNA was extracted from bulk tissue without any cell sorting. These data are taken from a study of tumor and adjacent non-tumor tissue in lung cancer. For the study at large: Patients comprised about eleven adenocarcinoma, a couple of squamous cell carcinoma and 1 small cell lung cancer. Aged about 31 to 76 years, patients included under 13 men and roughly 5 women with stage I to III disease. Whole-study findings and limits: TCR diversity was significantly greater in tumor than normal lung tissue. Patients with more diverse tumor TCRs had worse survival.

A modified ARM-PCR protocol with three rounds of nested PCR amplified TCRbeta. MiXCR, run by TCRdb on the multiplex PCR reads, gives a single entry per CDR3 protein. The sample shows roughly 67,000 distinct CDR3 sequences, 50% to 60% of them seen only once. Input material: lung tumor tissue. The sequence derives from a man aged 50 to 60 with non-small cell lung cancer.

The CDR3 DNA reads TGTGCCAGCAGCCAAGATCTCGGGGGGGTCACCGGGGAGCTGTTTTTT. Its translation is CASSQDLGGVTGELFF. V gene TRBV4-2 combines with J gene TRBJ2-2; 8 nucleotides match TRBD2. The trim removed 0 bases at V and 4 bases at J, leaving 4 bases unmatched. CDR3 length: 16 residues. Germline V gives CDR1 LGHNA, CDR2 YNFKEQ.